These T cell receptor beta chains were read from a single sample in a study of vaccination and CD4 T cells after COVID-19. TCRdb reanalysed the PCR reads using MiXCR and keeps one entry per CDR3 protein. The sample contains approximately 13,000 distinct CDR3 sequences, 52% of which appear only once. These receptors are not linked to any known antigen. Specimen: CD4+ T cells from blood, cultured in vitro. The receptors shown here come from a human donor who had recovered from COVID-19. CDR3s leave out the opening cysteine and the closing phenylalanine or tryptophan.

TRBV18 ASSPPGAVETQY
TRBV15 ATSRVRGASDTQY
TRBV7-2 ASSRDRLGGTGELF
TRBV28 ASRRTGAVSEQF
TRBV2 ASSAISGGSREQY
TRBV6-5 ASSYSGQGTQY
TRBV7-2 ASRRTSGSYNEQF
TRBV30 AWNGQGRAMHLYNSPLH
TRBV6-5 ASSSGAFNQPQH
TRBV14 ASSQDGLAEF
TRBV6-2/TRBV6-3 ASSLAWGNTEAF
TRBV7-8 ASSFGTDSPLH
TRBV20-1 SASGGLAGGGATDTQY
TRBV20-1 SASNPSGGADYRYT
TRBV19 ASSIGAGADTQY
TRBV21-1 ASSKEGDSPNSNQPQH
TRBV20-1 SASLALAGGANEQF
TRBV20-1 SASETTSTDTQY
TRBV20-1 SARANLPYEQY
TRBV20-1 SARNRGSSYNEQF
TRBV11-2 ASSLEPGGAF
TRBV7-9 ASSLFGGRAGLYNEQF
TRBV6-1 ASSHAGTQY
TRBV15 ATSRVQGNEQY
TRBV5-1 ASSLGRGGYEQY
TRBV20-1 SASRTGGYGYT
TRBV20-1 SARDLLNEQY
TRBV5-1 ASRMGQETQY
TRBV24-1 ATSQYGNTGELF
TRBV10-3 AISVDGHGGYT
TRBV19 ASSIRTGELF